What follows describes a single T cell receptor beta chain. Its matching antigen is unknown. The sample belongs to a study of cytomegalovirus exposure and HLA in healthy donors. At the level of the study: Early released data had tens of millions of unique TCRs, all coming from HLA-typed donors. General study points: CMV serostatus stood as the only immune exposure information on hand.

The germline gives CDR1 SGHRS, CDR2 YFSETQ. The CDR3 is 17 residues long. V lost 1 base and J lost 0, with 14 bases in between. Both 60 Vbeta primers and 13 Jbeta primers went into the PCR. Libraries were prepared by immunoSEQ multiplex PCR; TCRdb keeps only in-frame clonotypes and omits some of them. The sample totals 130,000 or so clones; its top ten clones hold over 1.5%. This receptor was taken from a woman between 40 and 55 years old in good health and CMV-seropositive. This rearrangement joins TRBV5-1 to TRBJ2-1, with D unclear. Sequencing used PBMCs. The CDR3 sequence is CASSLLHQPSSYNEQFF. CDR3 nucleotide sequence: TGCGCCAGCAGCTTGCTGCACCAACCCAGCTCCTACAATGAGCAGTTCTTC. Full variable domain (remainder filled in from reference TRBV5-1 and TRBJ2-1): KAGVTQTPRYLIKTRGQQVTLSCSPISGHRSVSWYQQTPGQGLQFLFEYFSETQRNKGNFPGRFSGRQFSNSRSEMNVSTLELGDSALYLCASSLLHQPSSYNEQFFGPGTRLTVL.